This TCR beta chain was retrieved from a study of vaccination and CD4 T cells after COVID-19. On the study more broadly: Stimulation of cells relied on overlapping spike peptides derived from SARS-CoV-2, HCoV-NL63, HCoV-OC43 and HCoV-229E. Findings and caveats of the study: Recorded median SARS-CoV-2-reactive clonotype numbers increased from approximately 21 to 38 without reaching significance.

Documented treatment: roughly nine-day PBMC culture with coronavirus spike peptide pools or control peptides (ViraFEST assay). The V gene's germline CDR1 is SGHNT and CDR2 YENEEA. This CDR3 has 17 amino acids. The V and J ends lost 1 base and 6 bases respectively, with 20 bases between them. The Oncomine TCR Beta short-read assay generated sequence data from the DNA of cultured CD4+ T cells. Genomic DNA was isolated from cultured CD4+ T cells. TCRdb passed the PCR reads through MiXCR, listing each CDR3 protein once. Seen here are approximately 15,000 distinct CDR3 sequences, 65% to 85% observed once, and the top ten hold around 9.6%. With regard to this clonotype: The target antigen is unknown.

This chain joins TRBV11-3 and TRBJ2-3, with D possibly matching TRBD1 (5 bases). This sample comprised CD4+ T cells from blood, cultured in vitro, obtained after SARS-CoV-2 vaccination. This sequence was found in a human donor who received a COVID-19 vaccine. The CDR3 DNA follows: TGTGCCAGCAGCTTAGTCTTTGGGGCACCGGCAGGGGATACGCAGTATTTT. Its protein product is CASSLVFGAPAGDTQYF.